Ten or more counts support the clone carrying this TCR beta chain. CDR3 length: 14 amino acids. The ends lost 5 bases at V and 7 bases at J; junction bases unmatched: 4. Germline V gives CDR1 DFQATT, CDR2 SNEGSKA (reference sequence). The data were obtained in a study of response to subunit inactivated influenza vaccine. TCRdb redid the calling of the RT-PCR reads with MiXCR, one entry per CDR3 protein. The sample lists hundreds of thousands of distinct CDR3 sequences; approximately 7.1% were seen once. The sequencing here drew on PBMCs from blood, taken less than 30 months after vaccination. The chain has TRBV20-1 and TRBJ2-1; TRBD2 aligns across 14 bases. The receptor comes from a man aged 50-75 years who received an inactivated influenza vaccine. CDR3 DNA: TGCAGTGCTGGGGGACTAGCGGGGGCGAATGAGCAGTTCTTC. The encoded protein is CSAGGLAGANEQFF.